This TCR beta chain is from a study of a mutant IDH1 vaccine in newly diagnosed glioma. About the research overall: The therapy given earlier, which was standard therapy, consisted of radiotherapy, temozolomide, or both, and most of the patients received both.

Described time point: week 47, end of study. Vaccine doses each comprised 300 ug of mutant IDH1 20-mer peptide, with topical imiquimod. Method: immunoSEQ multiplex PCR; TCRdb's copy keeps in-frame clones and lacks some. Of about 56,000 clones listed, 70% to 85% are singletons. This clone was seen a single time. The antigen remains undetermined. The CDR3 extends over 15 amino acids. CDR1 SGHDN and CDR2 FVKESK come from the germline V gene. V was shortened by 1 base and J by 4 bases, with 13 bases between the two germline ends. This receptor was taken from a man aged 45 to 65 with glioma. The V and J genes are TRBV14 and TRBJ2-5, with a possible D match to TRBD1 (5 bases). The sample in question was PBMCs, obtained from a glioma patient whose treatment included an IDH1 peptide vaccine. CDR3 protein: CASSQGRIGAETQYF. As DNA, the CDR3 is TGTGCCAGCAGCCAAGGTCGTATAGGGGCAGAGACCCAGTACTTC.